What follows is one T cell receptor (beta chain) and its context. Its antigen is as yet unknown. This entry comes from a study of graft-versus-host responses after intestinal transplantation. Profiled with immunoSEQ multiplex PCR; TCRdb holds only in-frame clones, not every one. The table records roughly 130,000 clones, 80% to 95% of them present only once. Here the sequenced sample was unstimulated CD4+ T cells sorted from spleen or lymph node cells, taken before intestinal transplant. The receptor comes from a human donor who received an intestinal transplant.

The CDR3 nucleotides are TGTGCCTGGGGTAGACTTACCTACGAGCAGTACTTC. Translating it yields CAWGRLTYEQYF. The chain uses TRBV30 and TRBJ2-7; D remains ambiguous. V shed 5 bases and J shed 2 bases, with 10 bases lying between them. This CDR3 has 12 residues. CDR1 GTSNPN and CDR2 SVGIG come from the germline V gene (reference sequence).